This T cell receptor (beta chain) was recorded in a study of PD-L1 blockade in urothelial cancer. The wider study: Patients began atezolizumab, 1,200 mg intravenously every 3 weeks, in 2014. Findings of the study overall: Below-median pretreatment blood TCR clonality was a predictor of better survival.

Documented time point: pretreatment peripheral blood. Each patient supplied 1 to 8 pretreatment and on-treatment samples. The protocol was immunoSEQ multiplex PCR, while the TCRdb copy is restricted to in-frame clones and leaves out a portion. This sample carries roughly 91,000 clones, approximately 81% of them seen once, and the ten largest clones take around 15%. The germline CDR1 and CDR2 sequences are LNHDA and SQIVND (reference sequence). The CDR3 sequence is 13 residues long. V lost 2 bases, J lost 8 bases, and 10 bases lay in between. This clone was seen a handful of times. The antigen is undetermined.

The sample consisted of PBMCs, taken around atezolizumab (anti-PD-L1) treatment. V is TRBV19 and J is TRBJ2-1, with D possibly being TRBD2 (5 bases). This clonotype was sampled from a man in his sixties with urothelial cancer. This chain's CDR3 is CASSIRRGDEQFF. The CDR3 coding sequence is TGTGCCAGTAGTATACGACGGGGAGATGAGCAGTTCTTC.